This T cell receptor beta chain is drawn from a study of cytomegalovirus exposure and HLA in healthy donors. V lost 3 bases and J lost 1; bases outside the gene matches: 1. Germline V lookup: CDR1 LGHNA, CDR2 YSLEER. The CDR3 sequence is 15 residues long. The primer mix had 60 Vbeta and 13 Jbeta primers. The table came from immunoSEQ multiplex PCR; TCRdb's copy has only in-frame clones and leaves some out. This table holds around 90,000 clones, 65% to 85% found once. The V gene is TRBV4-3, the J gene TRBJ1-5; TRBD1 matches at 9 bases. This receptor was obtained from a man over 45 in good health and CMV-seronegative. Sequenced: PBMCs. As DNA, the CDR3 is TGCGCCAGCAGCCAGGGGACAGGGAGCAATCAGCCCCAGCATTTT. It translates to CASSQGTGSNQPQHF.